The present T cell receptor (beta chain) was sequenced within a study of blood T cell repertoires in COVID-19. Study details: Collection of acute and convalescent COVID-19 samples took place in the United States, Italy and Spain. Nucleic acid was either cDNA or gDNA, and it came from T cells, B-cell-depleted T cells, or PBMCs.

As handled by the study authors: Quantification of nucleated cells was approximated via reference gene primer amplification. Assay: immunoSEQ multiplex PCR; the TCRdb copy retains only in-frame clones and omits some. The DNA was the basis for D and trimming; V, J and clone size are from that table. The repertoire includes tens of thousands of clones, approximately 90% of them detected once, and roughly an eighth sits in the top ten. CDR1 and CDR2 from the germline V gene are LNHNV and YYDKDF (reference sequence). V gave up 6 bases and J gave up 6 bases, with 12 bases separating them. This CDR3 is 12 amino acids long.

The sample taken for sequencing was peripheral blood. This sequence was found in a man between 65 and 85 years old with active or convalescent COVID-19. The chain recombines TRBV15 with TRBJ2-7; TRBD1 might be the D (6 bases). CDR3 DNA sequence: TGTGCCACCAGTACAGGGTTCGGCGAGCAGTACTTC. Translated, it gives CATSTGFGEQYF.